This TCR beta chain was sequenced for a study of cytomegalovirus exposure and HLA in healthy donors. Study context: Of the donors genotyped, several hundred in all, less than 90% fell in the Caucasian-associated ancestry cluster.

At the time of sampling, donors were nominally healthy, though unrecorded immune exposures were likely. PCR amplification relied on 60 Vbeta primers (plus 13 Jbeta primers). Generated by immunoSEQ multiplex PCR, the TCRdb table keeps only in-frame clones and is missing some. The sample holds over 100,000 clones; roughly 85% are singletons and the top ten take about 1.5%. Looked up from germline, CDR1 is MNHEY and CDR2 is SVGAGI. CDR3 size: 14 residues. Trimming removed 11 bases at V and 3 bases at J, with 16 bases between. Overall study results and limits: Per published reports, the classifier diagnosed cytomegalovirus status with high specificity and sensitivity. Researchers catalogued roughly 170 TCR beta chains as cytomegalovirus-associated.

Turning to this clone: Its antigen remains unknown.

Sequenced: PBMCs. The J gene is TRBJ2-2, the V gene TRBV6-5; D is unclear. This receptor was obtained from a man between 35 and 55 years old in good health and CMV-seronegative. This chain's CDR3 is CASPPERDTGELFF. CDR3 nucleotides: TGTGCCTCCCCCCCCGAGCGAGACACCGGGGAGCTGTTTTTT.